This TCR beta chain stems from a study of blood T cell repertoires in COVID-19. Study in general: Spain, Italy and the United States supplied samples that represented acute and convalescent COVID-19. T cells, B-cell-depleted T cells, or PBMCs supplied cDNA or gDNA.

Libraries were prepared by immunoSEQ multiplex PCR; TCRdb keeps only in-frame clonotypes and omits some of them. This table has fewer than 200,000 clones, roughly 89% appearing once. V was pared by 2 bases and J by 9 bases, with 7 bases of the junction left unmatched. CDR1 is MNHEY and CDR2 is SMNVEV in the germline V gene (reference sequence). The CDR3 consists of 16 residues. The rearrangement uses TRBV27 and TRBJ2-1; 13 bases are a match to TRBD2. The TCR originated in a woman aged 55 to 70 who had recovered from COVID-19. The specimen sequenced was peripheral blood. The chain's CDR3 is CASSLELAGGFSEQFF. CDR3 bases: TGTGCCAGCAGTTTAGAACTAGCGGGGGGGTTTAGTGAGCAGTTCTTC.